The sequence of this T cell receptor beta chain was determined in a study of tumor and adjacent non-tumor tissue in lung cancer. The CDR3 is 18 residues long. CDR1 is SGHAT, CDR2 FQDESV, per germline (reference sequence). RNA was extracted from bulk tissue without any cell sorting. This non-tumor lung sample came from over 3 cm beyond the tumor edge. For this clonotype: One end of the junction varies from germline; a read error may be responsible.

A modified ARM-PCR protocol with three rounds of nested PCR amplified TCRbeta. In TCRdb, the multiplex PCR reads were re-called with MiXCR into one record per CDR3 protein. The sample lists more than 85,000 distinct CDR3 sequences, around 57% occurring once. Specimen: distant non-tumor lung tissue. The rearrangement joins TRBV11-1 to TRBJ2-1; weak D call: TRBD2 (6 bases). This clonotype originated in a man between 60 and 75 years old with non-small cell lung cancer. The CDR3 DNA is TGTGCAAGCAGCTTAGTCCACGGTAGCGGCCTTAAAGTAAATGTGCAGTTCTTC. Its translation: CASSLVHGSGLKVNVQFF.